The clone carrying this TCR beta chain was detected only a few times. Its antigen is unknown. The data stem from a study of neoadjuvant nivolumab and ipilimumab in lung cancer. Regarding the study as a whole: From pretherapy to surgery, tumor richness and clonality rose with dual therapy.

Clones were sequenced by immunoSEQ multiplex PCR, and TCRdb holds only the in-frame ones, with some missing. The data hold some 43,000 clones, with approximately 90% observed a single time. Material: blood, obtained before neoadjuvant nivolumab, alone or with ipilimumab. The sequence was collected from an adult with non-small cell lung cancer. Some clones in this sample may be carry-over from other donors' samples.

CDR3 DNA sequence: TGTGCCAGCAGCCCGCAGGGCGAGCAGTACTTC. It codes for CASSPQGEQYF. The chain is built from TRBV11-2 and TRBJ2-7; D perhaps matches TRBD1 (5 bases). V was clipped by 5 bases and J by 6 bases, with 8 bases between them. The CDR3 spans 11 residues. Germline CDR1 SGHAT, CDR2 FQNNGV.